The 16 T cell receptor beta chains below come from one sample, sequenced in a study of neoadjuvant anti-PD-1 for oral cavity cancer. Assay: immunoSEQ multiplex PCR; the TCRdb copy retains only in-frame clones and omits some. The top ten hold approximately 3.2% of the sample, which has 7,200 or so clones, about 80% seen once. The specimen comprised PBMCs, sampled before nivolumab (anti-PD-1) treatment. The receptors stem from a person aged 40-85 years with oral cavity squamous cell carcinoma.

The genes are TRBV9 and TRBJ2-6, with a tentative D call TRBD1 (6 bases). The CDR3 has 16 amino acids. Germline CDR1 SGDLS, CDR2 YYNGEE. Deletions cut 4 bases from V and 0 bases from J, with 11 bases between. This chain's CDR3 is CASSFGQNSGANVLTF. In DNA, the CDR3 is TGTGCCAGCAGCTTTGGACAGAACTCTGGGGCCAACGTCCTGACTTTC.

The chain links TRBV29-1 to TRBJ2-3; unclear D gene. V lost 6 bases and J lost 0, with 4 bases in between. CDR1 is SQVTM, CDR2 ANQGSEA, per germline. The CDR3 has 11 residues. The chain's CDR3 is CSVDSTDTQYF. The CDR3 bases are TGCAGCGTAGACAGCACAGATACGCAGTATTTT.

In the case of this clone: The DNA is left out, because the CDR3 cannot be placed on it with certainty; the CDR3 is given as TCRdb lists it. CDR3 protein: CASSLRAGELFF. V gene TRBV10-2 combines with J gene TRBJ2-2; the table's D call, TRBD2, was not checked against the DNA. Germline assignment: CDR1 WSHSY and CDR2 SAAADI. With termini counted, the CDR3 has 12 amino acids.

The chain couples TRBV9 to TRBJ1-3; D is unclear. From germline, CDR1 is SGDLS and CDR2 YYNGEE. The CDR3 is made up of 15 amino acids. V was pared by 0 bases and J by 2 bases, with 9 bases between. For the CDR3, the DNA is TGTGCCAGCAGCGTAGTGGCAGAGGCTGGAAACACCATATATTTT. Amino acids: CASSVVAEAGNTIYF. Full variable domain (rest looked up from reference TRBV9 and TRBJ1-3): DSGVTQTPKHLITATGQRVTLRCSPRSGDLSVYWYQQSLDQGLQFLIQYYNGEERAKGNILERFSAQQFPDLHSELNLSSLELGDSALYFCASSVVAEAGNTIYFGEGSWLTVV.

The V call is TRBV25-1, the J call TRBJ2-7; D is ambiguous. Germline CDR1 is MGHDK and CDR2 is SYGVNS. The CDR3 runs 11 residues. The ends were cut back, 6 bases at V and 2 bases at J, with 5 bases in the middle. Here the CDR3 reads CASSITYEQYF. The DNA for the CDR3 is TGTGCCAGCAGCATTACCTACGAGCAGTACTTC.

V is TRBV5-6 and J is TRBJ2-7; unclear D gene. Germline V gives CDR1 SGHDT, CDR2 YYEEEE. V lost 4 bases and J 3 bases, leaving 11 bases between the germline ends. The CDR3 is 13 residues long. CDR3 protein: CASSLLGYYEQYF. In DNA, the CDR3 is TGTGCCAGCAGCCTGCTTGGGTACTACGAGCAGTACTTC.

The V gene is TRBV2, the J gene TRBJ2-4; D may be TRBD1 or TRBD2 (6 bases each). CDR3 length: 15 amino acids. Germline CDR1 SNHLY, CDR2 FYNNEI. The V and J ends lost 4 bases and 5 bases respectively, with 15 bases between them. CDR3 in amino acids: CASSGWGARQNIQYF. The CDR3 DNA is TGTGCCAGCAGTGGGTGGGGGGCGCGTCAAAACATTCAGTACTTC.

V gene TRBV6-5 combines with J gene TRBJ2-5; D perhaps matches TRBD2 (6 bases). Germline loops: CDR1 MNHEY, CDR2 SVGAGI. Deletions cut 6 bases from V and 4 bases from J, with 12 bases between. The CDR3 has 13 amino acids. DNA for the CDR3: TGTGCCAGCAGCTTCTTCGGGAGAGAGACCCAGTACTTC. Protein sequence: CASSFFGRETQYF.

DNA of the CDR3: TGTGCCAGCAGTTTACTAGCGGGGGCAGGGGATACGCAGTATTTT. It encodes CASSLLAGAGDTQYF. The chain carries TRBV7-8 and TRBJ2-3; 11 bases fit TRBD2. CDR1 is SGHVS and CDR2 is FQNEAQ in the germline V gene. This CDR3 has 15 amino acids. Trimming cost V 6 bases and J 6 bases; bases outside gene matches: 8.

This chain connects TRBV7-2 to TRBJ2-3, with TRBD2 as a possible D gene (6 bases). The V and J ends lost 2 bases and 0 bases respectively, with 12 bases between them. This CDR3 spans 16 amino acids. Germline-derived CDR1 and CDR2 are SGHTA and FQGNSA. The CDR3 spells CASSLRGGKSTDTQYF. The CDR3 nucleotides read TGTGCCAGCAGCTTACGTGGAGGGAAGAGCACAGATACGCAGTATTTT.

The V gene is TRBV4-2, the J gene TRBJ2-3; D might be TRBD2 (6 bases). The CDR3 length is 18 residues. Trimming took 2 bases from V and 0 from J, leaving 18 bases between them. Per germline, CDR1 LGHNA and CDR2 YNFKEQ. The chain's CDR3 is CASSQLFSGEQSTDTQYF. The CDR3, as DNA: TGTGCCAGCAGCCAACTCTTCTCGGGGGAACAAAGCACAGATACGCAGTATTTT.

The chain joins TRBV20-1 to TRBJ2-1; no definite D call. CDR1 DFQATT and CDR2 SNEGSKA come from the germline V gene (reference sequence). The CDR3 is 10 amino acids. V was clipped by 4 bases and J by 5 bases, with 3 bases between them. The CDR3, as DNA: TGCAGTGCTATCCACAATGAGCAGTTCTTC. The encoded protein is CSAIHNEQFF.

The chain has TRBV15 and TRBJ2-1; D call uncertain. V was cut by 8 bases and J by 5 bases, with 16 bases left in between. Germline assignment: CDR1 LNHNV and CDR2 YYDKDF (reference sequence). CDR3 size: 14 residues. The CDR3: CATLKRGVDNEQFF. The CDR3 coding sequence is TGTGCCACCCTCAAGCGAGGAGTTGACAATGAGCAGTTCTTC.

In this sample, this clone turned up a few times. The rearrangement joins TRBV5-1 to TRBJ1-1; D is undetermined. CDR1 and CDR2 (germline): SGHRS, YFSETQ. Trimming took 0 bases from V and 7 from J, leaving 22 bases between them. The CDR3 sequence is 17 residues long. The CDR3 here is CASSLGGALSRGGEAFF. CDR3 DNA sequence: TGCGCCAGCAGCTTGGGGGGAGCTCTGAGTAGAGGTGGTGAAGCTTTCTTT. The full variable domain, completed using reference TRBV5-1 and TRBJ1-1, is KAGVTQTPRYLIKTRGQQVTLSCSPISGHRSVSWYQQTPGQGLQFLFEYFSETQRNKGNFPGRFSGRQFSNSRSEMNVSTLELGDSALYLCASSLGGALSRGGEAFFGQGTRLTVV.

The J gene is TRBJ2-1, the V gene TRBV13, with a weak D call TRBD2 (5 bases). The CDR3 is 12 amino acids. Germline V gives CDR1 PRHDT, CDR2 FYEKMQ (reference sequence). Trimming removed 3 bases from V and 7 bases from J, with 7 bases in between. The CDR3 spells CASSFGVNEQFF. In nucleotides, the CDR3 is TGTGCCAGCAGCTTCGGGGTAAATGAGCAGTTCTTC.

This clone was detected once. The gene calls are TRBV19 and TRBJ2-3; 12 bases fit TRBD2. V gave up 3 bases and J gave up 2 bases; unmatched junction bases: 9. CDR1 LNHDA and CDR2 SQIVND come from the germline V gene (reference sequence). CDR3 size: 18 residues. In nucleotides, the CDR3 is TGTGCCAGTAGTATGTTGGCTAGCGGGGGGGACCCCACAGATACGCAGTATTTT. Its translation: CASSMLASGGDPTDTQYF.